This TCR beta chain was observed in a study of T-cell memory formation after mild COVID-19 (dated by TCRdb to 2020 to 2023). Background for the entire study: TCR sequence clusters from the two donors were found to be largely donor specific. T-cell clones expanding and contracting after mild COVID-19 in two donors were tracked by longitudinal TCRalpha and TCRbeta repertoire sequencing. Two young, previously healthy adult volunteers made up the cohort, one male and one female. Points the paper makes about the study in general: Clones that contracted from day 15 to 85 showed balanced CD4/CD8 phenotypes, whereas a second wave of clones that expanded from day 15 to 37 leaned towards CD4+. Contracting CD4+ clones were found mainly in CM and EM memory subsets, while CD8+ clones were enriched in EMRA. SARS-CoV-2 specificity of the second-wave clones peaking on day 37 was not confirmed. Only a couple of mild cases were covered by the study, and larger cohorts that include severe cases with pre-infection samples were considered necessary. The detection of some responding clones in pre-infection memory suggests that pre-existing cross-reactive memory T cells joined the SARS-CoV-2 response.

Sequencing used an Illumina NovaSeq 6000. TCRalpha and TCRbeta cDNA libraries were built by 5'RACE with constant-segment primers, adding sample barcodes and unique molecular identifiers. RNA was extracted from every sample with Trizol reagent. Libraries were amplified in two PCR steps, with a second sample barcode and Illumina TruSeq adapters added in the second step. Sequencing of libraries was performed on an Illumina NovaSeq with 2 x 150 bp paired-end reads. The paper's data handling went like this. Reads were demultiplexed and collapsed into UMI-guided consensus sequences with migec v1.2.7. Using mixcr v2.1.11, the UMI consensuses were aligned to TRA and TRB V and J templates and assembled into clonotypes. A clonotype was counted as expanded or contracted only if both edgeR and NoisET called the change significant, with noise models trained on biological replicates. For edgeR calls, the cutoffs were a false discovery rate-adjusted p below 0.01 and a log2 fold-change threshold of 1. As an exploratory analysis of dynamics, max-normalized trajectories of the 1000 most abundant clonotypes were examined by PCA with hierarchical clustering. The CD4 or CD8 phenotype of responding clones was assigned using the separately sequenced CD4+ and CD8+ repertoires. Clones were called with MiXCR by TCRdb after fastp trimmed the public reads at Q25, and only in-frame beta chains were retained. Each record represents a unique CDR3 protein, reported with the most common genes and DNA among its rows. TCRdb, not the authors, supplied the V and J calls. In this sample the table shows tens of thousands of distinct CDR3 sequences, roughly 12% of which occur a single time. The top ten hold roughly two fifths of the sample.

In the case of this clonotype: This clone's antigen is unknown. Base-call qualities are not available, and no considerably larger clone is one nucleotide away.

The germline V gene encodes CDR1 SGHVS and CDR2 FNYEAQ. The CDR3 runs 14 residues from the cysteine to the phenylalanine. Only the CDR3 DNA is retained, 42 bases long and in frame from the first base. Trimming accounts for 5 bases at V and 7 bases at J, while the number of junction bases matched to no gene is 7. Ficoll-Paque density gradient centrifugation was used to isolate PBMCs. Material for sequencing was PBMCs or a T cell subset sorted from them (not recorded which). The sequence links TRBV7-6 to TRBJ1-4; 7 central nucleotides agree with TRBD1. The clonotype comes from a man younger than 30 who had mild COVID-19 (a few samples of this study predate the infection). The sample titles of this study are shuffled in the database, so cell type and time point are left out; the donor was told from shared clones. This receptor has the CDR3 CASSPRQGREKLFF. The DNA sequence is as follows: TGTGCCAGCAGCCCTCGACAGGGTCGTGAAAAACTGTTTTTT.